This T cell receptor beta chain comes out of a study of shared T cell receptors in the human thymus. Here immunoSEQ multiplex PCR was the method, and the copy in TCRdb shows in-frame clones only, minus some. The sample has 700,000 to 750,000 clones; 70% to 90% are singletons. The V gene end was trimmed by 3 bases and the J gene end by 0 bases; junction bases not matched to a gene: 5. Germline V gene sequence: CDR1 LGHNA, CDR2 YSLEER. CDR3 size: 16 residues. The same sample was also used in a study of human thymus T cells. This second report adds: Among the donors, all were healthy Finnish infants having corrective surgery for congenital heart defects.

This sequence originates from a girl in the first two years of life with a congenital heart defect. The specimen sequenced was thymocytes. V usage is TRBV4-3 and J usage is TRBJ2-1, with TRBD2 identical over 7 bases. DNA for the CDR3: TGCGCCAGCAGCCAGGGAGCGGGACTCTCCTACAATGAGCAGTTCTTC. It yields the protein CASSQGAGLSYNEQFF.